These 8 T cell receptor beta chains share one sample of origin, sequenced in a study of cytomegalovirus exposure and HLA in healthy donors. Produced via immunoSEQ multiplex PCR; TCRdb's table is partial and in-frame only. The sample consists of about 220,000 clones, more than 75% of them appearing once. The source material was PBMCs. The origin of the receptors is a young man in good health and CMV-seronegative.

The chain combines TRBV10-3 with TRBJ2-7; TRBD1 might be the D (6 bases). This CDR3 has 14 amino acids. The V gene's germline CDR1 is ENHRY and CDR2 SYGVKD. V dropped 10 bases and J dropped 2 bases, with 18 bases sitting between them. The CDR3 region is CATLDSSKAYEQYF. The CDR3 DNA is TGTGCCACACTGGACAGCAGCAAAGCCTACGAGCAGTACTTC.

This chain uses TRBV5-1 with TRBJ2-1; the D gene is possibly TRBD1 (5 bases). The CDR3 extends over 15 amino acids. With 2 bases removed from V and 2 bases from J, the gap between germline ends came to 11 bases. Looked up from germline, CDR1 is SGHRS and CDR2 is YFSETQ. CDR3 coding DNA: TGCGCCAGCAGCTTCGGTGGGGCCGCCTACAATGAGCAGTTCTTC. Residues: CASSFGGAAYNEQFF.

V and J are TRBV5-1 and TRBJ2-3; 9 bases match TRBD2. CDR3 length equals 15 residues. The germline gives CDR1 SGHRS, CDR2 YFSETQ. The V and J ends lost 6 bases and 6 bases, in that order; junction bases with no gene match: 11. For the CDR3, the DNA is TGCGCCAGCACCCTAGCGGGATTTGGGCCCGATACGCAGTATTTT. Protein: CASTLAGFGPDTQYF.

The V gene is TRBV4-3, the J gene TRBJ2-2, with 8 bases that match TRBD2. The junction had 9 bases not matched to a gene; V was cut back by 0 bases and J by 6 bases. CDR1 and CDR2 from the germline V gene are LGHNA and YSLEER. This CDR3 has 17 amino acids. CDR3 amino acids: CASSQDPGLGSAGELFF. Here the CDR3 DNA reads TGCGCCAGCAGCCAAGACCCGGGACTAGGGTCGGCCGGGGAGCTGTTTTTT.

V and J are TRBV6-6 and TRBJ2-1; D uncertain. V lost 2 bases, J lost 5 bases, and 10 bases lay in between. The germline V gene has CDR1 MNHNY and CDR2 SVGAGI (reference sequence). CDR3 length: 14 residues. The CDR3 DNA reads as TGTGCCAGCAGTTACCTGGCAGGCGACAATGAGCAGTTCTTC. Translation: CASSYLAGDNEQFF.

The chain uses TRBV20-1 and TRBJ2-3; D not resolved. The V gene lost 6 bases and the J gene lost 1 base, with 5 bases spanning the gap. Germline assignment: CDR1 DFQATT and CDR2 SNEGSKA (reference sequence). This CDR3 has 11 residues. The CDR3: CSARRTDTQYF. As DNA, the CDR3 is TGCAGTGCCCGTCGCACAGATACGCAGTATTTT.

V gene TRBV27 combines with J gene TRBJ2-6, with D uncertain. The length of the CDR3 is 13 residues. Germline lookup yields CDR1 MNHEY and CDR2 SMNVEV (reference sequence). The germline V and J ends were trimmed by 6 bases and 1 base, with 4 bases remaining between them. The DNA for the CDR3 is TGTGCCAGCAGACAGTCTGGGGCCAACGTCCTGACTTTC. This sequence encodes CASRQSGANVLTF.

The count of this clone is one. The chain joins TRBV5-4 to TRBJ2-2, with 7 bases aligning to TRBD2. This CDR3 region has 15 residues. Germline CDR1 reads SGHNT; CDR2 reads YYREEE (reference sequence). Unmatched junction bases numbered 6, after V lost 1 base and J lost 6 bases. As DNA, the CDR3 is TGTGCCAGCAGCTTGCCGGGGGGATCCCCCGGGGAGCTGTTTTTT. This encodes CASSLPGGSPGELFF.